These T cell receptor beta chains were read from a single sample in a study of OX40 agonist ivuxolimab in advanced cancers. TCRdb keeps only in-frame clones here, not all; method: immunoSEQ multiplex PCR. The repertoire consists of around 56,000 clones, with around nine tenths occurring once and the leading ten covering approximately 1.1%. This material consisted of CD4+ or CD8+ T cells sorted from blood, taken in a trial of the OX40 agonist ivuxolimab. Receptors were obtained from an adult with an advanced solid tumor such as melanoma, head and neck, liver or kidney cancer. Each CDR3 is given with its conserved first and last residue. D genes are given only for firm matches. Expanded clones get a size class; other rows say once, few or many, or leave the size out.

cdr3_aa cdr3_nt v_call d_call j_call clone_size
CASRPGWRTLMNTEAFF TGTGCCAGCAGGCCCGGATGGCGTACGTTAATGAACACTGAAGCTTTCTTT TRBV28 . TRBJ1-1 .
CATERPQMRYEQYF TGTGCCACAGAGAGGCCCCAAATGAGATACGAGCAGTACTTC TRBV28 . TRBJ2-7 .
CASSHYSPDGSYEQYF TGTGCCAGCAGCCACTATTCCCCCGACGGGTCCTACGAGCAGTACTTC TRBV7-2 . TRBJ2-7 .
CASSESDSNTEAFF TGCGCCAGCAGTGAGTCGGACAGTAACACTGAAGCTTTCTTT TRBV10-1 . TRBJ1-1 .
CASSQDLQRGDTQYF TGTGCCAGCAGCCAAGATTTACAGCGGGGGGATACGCAGTATTTT TRBV4-2 TRBD2 TRBJ2-3 .
CASSPGQTPGELFF TGTGCCAGCAGCCCGGGACAGACCCCCGGGGAGCTGTTTTTT TRBV5-4 TRBD1 TRBJ2-2 .
CASSYSNQQTQYF TGTGCCAGCAGTTACTCGAATCAACAGACCCAGTACTTC TRBV6-5 . TRBJ2-5 .
CASRTQGFGSPLHF TGTGCCAGTAGGACACAGGGGTTCGGCTCACCCCTCCACTTT TRBV19 TRBD1 TRBJ1-6 .
CASSGLYGNQPQHF TGTGCCAGCAGCGGGTTATATGGCAATCAGCCCCAGCATTTT TRBV27 . TRBJ1-5 .
CASSYQREESYEQYF TGTGCCAGCAGTTATCAGCGGGAGGAATCCTACGAGCAGTACTTC TRBV27 TRBD2 TRBJ2-7 .
CASQGNYGYTF TGTGCCAGCCAGGGGAACTATGGCTACACCTTC TRBV28 . TRBJ1-2 .
CAISEGTGGQETQYF TGTGCCATCAGTGAGGGGACGGGAGGGCAGGAGACCCAGTACTTC TRBV10-3 TRBD2 TRBJ2-5 .
CASSPGTGTFRQYF TGTGCCAGCAGCCCCGGGACAGGGACCTTCCGGCAGTACTTC TRBV7-9 TRBD1 TRBJ2-7 .
CASSYSSPLVTDTQYF TGTGCCAGCAGTTACTCTTCTCCACTAGTCACAGATACGCAGTATTTT TRBV6-6 . TRBJ2-3 .
CASSEGVVLGTDTQYF TGTGCCAGCAGCGAAGGGGTAGTCCTGGGCACAGATACGCAGTATTTT TRBV11-2 . TRBJ2-3 few
CASSPYFAGNTIYF TGTGCCAGTAGTCCGTACTTCGCTGGAAACACCATATATTTT TRBV19 . TRBJ1-3 .
CAWSVQSGIDTEAFF TGTGCCTGGAGTGTACAATCCGGGATCGACACTGAAGCTTTCTTT TRBV30 . TRBJ1-1 .
CASSLYYEQYF TGTGCCAGCAGCCTCTACTACGAGCAGTACTTC TRBV11-3 . TRBJ2-7 .
CAVTGLDDEQYF TGTGCCGTAACAGGGCTGGACGACGAGCAGTACTTC TRBV28 . TRBJ2-7 .
CASSGGRATEAFF TGTGCCAGCAGTGGGGGCCGGGCCACTGAAGCTTTCTTT TRBV28 . TRBJ1-1 few
CASSPAGRGTEAFF TGTGCCAGCAGCCCGGCAGGGAGGGGAACTGAAGCTTTCTTT TRBV5-4 . TRBJ1-1 .
CASSQDLASGPETQYF TGCGCCAGCAGCCAAGATCTGGCTAGCGGGCCAGAGACCCAGTACTTC TRBV4-3 TRBD2 TRBJ2-5 .
CASSPGDEQYF TGTGCCAGCTCACCAGGGGACGAGCAGTACTTC TRBV18 . TRBJ2-7 .
CASRATLAGNNEQFF TGTGCCAGCCGGGCCACCCTAGCGGGAAACAATGAGCAGTTCTTC TRBV28 TRBD2 TRBJ2-1 .
CASSLTGTGDTGYTF TGTGCCAGCAGCCTTACCGGGACAGGGGACACCGGCTACACCTTC TRBV6-5 TRBD1 TRBJ1-2 .
CASSLAGTSGRGDTGELFF TGTGCCAGCAGTCTAGCGGGTACTAGCGGGAGGGGTGACACCGGGGAGCTGTTTTTT TRBV7-8 TRBD2 TRBJ2-2 .
CASSLGGLATDTQYF TGTGCCAGCAGCTTAGGTGGACTAGCGACAGATACGCAGTATTTT TRBV7-2 TRBD2 TRBJ2-3 .
CASSPDSNSYEQYF TGCGCCAGCAGCCCGGACAGCAATTCCTACGAGCAGTACTTC TRBV5-1 . TRBJ2-7 .
CAISESVDRGAKNIQYF TGTGCCATCAGTGAGTCAGTGGACAGGGGTGCCAAAAACATTCAGTACTTC TRBV10-3 TRBD1 TRBJ2-4 few
CASSGGYGETQYF TGTGCCAGCAGTGGGGGCTACGGAGAGACCCAGTACTTC TRBV6-5 . TRBJ2-5 .
CASIGDRKYYGYTF TGTGCCAGTATTGGGGACAGGAAGTACTATGGCTACACCTTC TRBV19 TRBD1 TRBJ1-2 .
CASSSQRGAGGPGELFF TGTGCCAGCAGCTCCCAACGAGGAGCGGGAGGGCCCGGGGAGCTGTTTTTT TRBV5-4 TRBD2 TRBJ2-2 .
CASSFYQRADNEQFF TGTGCCAGCAGCTTTTATCAGCGGGCAGACAATGAGCAGTTCTTC TRBV7-9 . TRBJ2-1 once
CASSLPPRRRESGQPQHF TGTGCCAGCAGTCTCCCCCCAAGGAGGAGGGAATCTGGTCAGCCCCAGCATTTT TRBV28 . TRBJ1-5 .
CASTIPGQGNQPQHF TGTGCCAGTACTATACCGGGACAGGGAAATCAGCCCCAGCATTTT TRBV19 TRBD1 TRBJ1-5 .
CASSKVEGPITGELFF TGTGCCAGCAGCAAAGTAGAAGGCCCTATCACCGGGGAGCTGTTTTTT TRBV21-1 . TRBJ2-2 .
CASSLRWNTEAFF TGTGCCAGCAGTTTACGTTGGAACACTGAAGCTTTCTTT TRBV27 . TRBJ1-1 .
CASSYEGMWQPQHF TGTGCCAGCAGTTACGAGGGGATGTGGCAGCCCCAGCATTTT TRBV6-6 . TRBJ1-5 .
CASSPGTSTRGETQYF TGCGCCAGCAGCCCAGGGACTTCAACCAGGGGGGAGACCCAGTACTTC TRBV5-1 . TRBJ2-5 .
CASSLEAPGTDTQYF TGCGCCAGCAGCTTGGAGGCACCCGGCACAGATACGCAGTATTTT TRBV5-1 . TRBJ2-3 .
CASTPSGVSYNEQFF TGTGCCAGCACCCCCAGCGGAGTCTCCTACAATGAGCAGTTCTTC TRBV6-6 . TRBJ2-1 .
CASSKMSGQPQHF TGTGCCAGTAGTAAAATGAGTGGTCAGCCCCAGCATTTT TRBV19 . TRBJ1-5 .
CASKGGRFGGTDTQYF TGTGCCAGCAAGGGGGGACGGTTTGGAGGAACAGATACGCAGTATTTT TRBV28 . TRBJ2-3 .
CATSRDAGEAGNTIYF TGTGCCACCAGCAGAGACGCAGGCGAAGCTGGAAACACCATATATTTT TRBV15 . TRBJ1-3 .
CASTIWGYEQYF TGTGCCAGCACCATTTGGGGGTACGAGCAGTACTTC TRBV7-2 . TRBJ2-7 .
CASSRGALSYEQYF TGTGCCAGTAGTCGCGGGGCCCTCTCCTACGAGCAGTACTTC TRBV19 . TRBJ2-7 .